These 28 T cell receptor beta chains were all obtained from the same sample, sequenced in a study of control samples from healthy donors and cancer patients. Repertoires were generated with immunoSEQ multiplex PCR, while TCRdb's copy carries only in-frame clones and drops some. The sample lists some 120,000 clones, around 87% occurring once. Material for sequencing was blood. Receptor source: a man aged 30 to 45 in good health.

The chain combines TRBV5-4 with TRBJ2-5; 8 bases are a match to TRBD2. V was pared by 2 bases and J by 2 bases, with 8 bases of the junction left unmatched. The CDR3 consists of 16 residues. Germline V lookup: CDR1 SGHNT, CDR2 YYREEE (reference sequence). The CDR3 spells CASSLGQAGAQETQYF. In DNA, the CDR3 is TGTGCCAGCAGCTTAGGTCAAGCGGGGGCTCAAGAGACCCAGTACTTC.

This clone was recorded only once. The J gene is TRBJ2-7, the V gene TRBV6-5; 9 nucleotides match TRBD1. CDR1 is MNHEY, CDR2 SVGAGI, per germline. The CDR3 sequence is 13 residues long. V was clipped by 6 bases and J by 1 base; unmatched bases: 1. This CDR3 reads CASRDRGSYEQYF. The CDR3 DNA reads TGTGCCAGCAGGGACAGGGGTTCCTACGAGCAGTACTTC.

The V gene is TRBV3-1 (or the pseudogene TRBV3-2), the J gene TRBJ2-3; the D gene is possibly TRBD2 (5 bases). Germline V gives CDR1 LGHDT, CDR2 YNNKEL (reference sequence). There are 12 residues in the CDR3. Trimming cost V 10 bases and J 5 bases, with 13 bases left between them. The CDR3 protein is CATSSGGDTQYF. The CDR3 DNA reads TGTGCCACTTCGAGCGGCGGAGATACGCAGTATTTT.

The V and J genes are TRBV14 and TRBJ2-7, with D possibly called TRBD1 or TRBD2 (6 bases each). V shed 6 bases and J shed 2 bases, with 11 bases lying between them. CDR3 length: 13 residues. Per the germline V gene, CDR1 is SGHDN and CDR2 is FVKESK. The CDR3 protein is CASSRGRTYEQYF. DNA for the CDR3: TGTGCCAGCAGTCGGGGGCGCACCTACGAGCAGTACTTC.

CDR3 region: CASSLRQGGVLAQYF. The DNA of the CDR3 is TGTGCCAGCAGTCTCAGACAGGGGGGGGTGTTGGCCCAGTACTTC. This chain connects TRBV28 to TRBJ2-5, with 9 bases that match TRBD1. The germline V gene has CDR1 MDHEN and CDR2 SYDVKM. CDR3 length: 15 amino acids. Trimming removed 5 bases from V and 9 bases from J; junction bases left unmatched: 13.

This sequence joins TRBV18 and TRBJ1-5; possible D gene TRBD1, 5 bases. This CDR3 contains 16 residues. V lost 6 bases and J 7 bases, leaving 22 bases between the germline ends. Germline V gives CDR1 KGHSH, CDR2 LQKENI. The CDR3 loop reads CASSSSGPSVMQPQHF. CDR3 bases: TGTGCCAGCTCCTCGTCGGGACCGTCCGTAATGCAGCCCCAGCATTTT.

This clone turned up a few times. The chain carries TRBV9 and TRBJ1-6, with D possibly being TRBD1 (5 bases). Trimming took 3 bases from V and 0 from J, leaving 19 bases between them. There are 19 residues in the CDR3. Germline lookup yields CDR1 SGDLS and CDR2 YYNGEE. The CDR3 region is CASSGQPGTGSSYNSPLHF. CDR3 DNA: TGTGCCAGCAGCGGCCAACCCGGGACGGGAAGCTCCTATAATTCACCCCTCCACTTT.

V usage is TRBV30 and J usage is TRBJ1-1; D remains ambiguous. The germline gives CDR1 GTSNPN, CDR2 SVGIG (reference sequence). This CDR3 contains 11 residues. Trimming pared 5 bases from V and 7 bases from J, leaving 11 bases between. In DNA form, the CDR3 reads TGTGCCTGGGGCCGGGTGAATGAAGCTTTCTTT. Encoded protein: CAWGRVNEAFF.

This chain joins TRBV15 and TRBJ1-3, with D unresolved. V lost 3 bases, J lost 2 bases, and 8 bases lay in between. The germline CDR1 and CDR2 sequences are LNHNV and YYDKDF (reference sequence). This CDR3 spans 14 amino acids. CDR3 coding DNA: TGTGCCACCAGCAGGAGGGAGACTGGAAACACCATATATTTT. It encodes CATSRRETGNTIYF.

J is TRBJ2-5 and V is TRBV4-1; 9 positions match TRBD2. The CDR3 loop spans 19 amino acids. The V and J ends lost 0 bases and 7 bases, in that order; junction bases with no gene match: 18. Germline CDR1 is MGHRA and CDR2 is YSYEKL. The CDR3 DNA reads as TGCGCCAGCAGCCAAGATTGGAGCGGGGGGTCTCCAGGTTTACTGACCCAGTACTTC. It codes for CASSQDWSGGSPGLLTQYF.

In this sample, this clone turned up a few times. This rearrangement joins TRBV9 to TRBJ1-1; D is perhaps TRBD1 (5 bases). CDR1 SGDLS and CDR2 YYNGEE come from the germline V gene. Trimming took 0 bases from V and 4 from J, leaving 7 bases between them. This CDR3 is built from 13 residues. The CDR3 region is CASSVGGTTEAFF. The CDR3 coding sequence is TGTGCCAGCAGCGTAGGGGGGACCACTGAAGCTTTCTTT.

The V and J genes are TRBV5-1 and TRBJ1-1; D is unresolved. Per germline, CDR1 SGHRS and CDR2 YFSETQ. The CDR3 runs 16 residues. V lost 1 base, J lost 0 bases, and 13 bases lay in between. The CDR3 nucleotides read TGCGCCAGCAGCTTGTGGGCCGGGTCTGTGAACACTGAAGCTTTCTTT. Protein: CASSLWAGSVNTEAFF.

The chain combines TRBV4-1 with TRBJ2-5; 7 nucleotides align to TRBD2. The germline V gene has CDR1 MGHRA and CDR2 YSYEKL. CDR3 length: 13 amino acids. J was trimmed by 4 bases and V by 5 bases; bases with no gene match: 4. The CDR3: CASSSREGETQYF. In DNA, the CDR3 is TGCGCCAGCAGCTCCAGGGAGGGAGAGACCCAGTACTTC.

The CDR3 protein is CASKRSSYEQYF. The CDR3 bases are TGTGCCAGCAAGCGGAGCTCCTACGAGCAGTACTTC. The genes are TRBV25-1 and TRBJ2-7, with D maybe TRBD2 (5 bases). This CDR3 is 12 amino acids long. Trimming removed 7 bases from V and 0 bases from J, with 7 bases in between. The germline V gene encodes CDR1 MGHDK and CDR2 SYGVNS.

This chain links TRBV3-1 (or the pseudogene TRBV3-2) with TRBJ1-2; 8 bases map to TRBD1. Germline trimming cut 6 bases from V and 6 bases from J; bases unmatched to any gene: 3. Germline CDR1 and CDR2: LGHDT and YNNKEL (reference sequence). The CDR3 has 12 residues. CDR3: CASSETGDGYTF. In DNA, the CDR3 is TGTGCCAGCAGTGAGACAGGGGATGGCTACACCTTC.

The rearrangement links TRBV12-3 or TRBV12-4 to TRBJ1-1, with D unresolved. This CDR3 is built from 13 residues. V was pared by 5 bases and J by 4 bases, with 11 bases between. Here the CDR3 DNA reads TGTGCCAGCAGTCCTTGGGGAGGCACTGAAGCTTTCTTT. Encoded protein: CASSPWGGTEAFF.

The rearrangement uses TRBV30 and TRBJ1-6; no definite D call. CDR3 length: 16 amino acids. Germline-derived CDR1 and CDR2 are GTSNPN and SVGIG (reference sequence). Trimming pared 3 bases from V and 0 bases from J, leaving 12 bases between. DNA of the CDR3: TGTGCCTGGAGCACGGGTCTCAGCTCCTATAATTCACCCCTCCACTTT. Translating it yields CAWSTGLSSYNSPLHF.

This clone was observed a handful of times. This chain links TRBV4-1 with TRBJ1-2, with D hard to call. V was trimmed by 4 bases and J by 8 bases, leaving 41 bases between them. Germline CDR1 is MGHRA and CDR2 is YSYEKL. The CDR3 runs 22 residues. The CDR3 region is CASSLLVAPRGSISTSTMGYTF. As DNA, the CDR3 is TGCGCCAGCAGCCTTCTCGTCGCCCCACGGGGTTCTATATCAACTTCCACTATGGGCTACACCTTC.

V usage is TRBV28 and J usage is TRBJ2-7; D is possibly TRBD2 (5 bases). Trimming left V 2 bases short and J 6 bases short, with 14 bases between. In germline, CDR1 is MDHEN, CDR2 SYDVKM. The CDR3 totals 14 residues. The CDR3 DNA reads TGTGCCAGCAGTTTAAGCCGCGGGCGGCGCGAGCAGTACGTC. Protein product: CASSLSRGRREQYV.

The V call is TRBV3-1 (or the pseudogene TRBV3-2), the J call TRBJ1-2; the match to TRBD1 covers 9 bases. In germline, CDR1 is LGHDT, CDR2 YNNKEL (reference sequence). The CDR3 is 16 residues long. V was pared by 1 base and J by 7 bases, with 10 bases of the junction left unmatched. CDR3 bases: TGTGCCAGCAGCCAAGCTCCCTCTACAGGGGGCGGTGGCTACACCTTC. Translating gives CASSQAPSTGGGGYTF.

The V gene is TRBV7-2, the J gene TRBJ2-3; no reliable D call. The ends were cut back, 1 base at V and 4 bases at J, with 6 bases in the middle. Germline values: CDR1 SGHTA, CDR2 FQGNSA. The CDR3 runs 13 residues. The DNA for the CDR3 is TGTGCCAGCAGCTTAGAGCCGGCAGATACGCAGTATTTT. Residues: CASSLEPADTQYF.

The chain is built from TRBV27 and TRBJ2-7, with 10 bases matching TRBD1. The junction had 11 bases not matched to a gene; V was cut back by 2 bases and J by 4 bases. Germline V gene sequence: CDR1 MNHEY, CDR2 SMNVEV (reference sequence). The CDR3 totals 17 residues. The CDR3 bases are TGTGCCAGCAGTTTAGGGGTGGGGGGACAGGGGAGATACGAGCAGTACTTC. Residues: CASSLGVGGQGRYEQYF.

CDR3 nucleotide sequence: TGCGCCAGCAGCTTCGGTCTGACAACACCGGGACTAGCGGGGGCGCTCACAGATACGCAGTATTTT. Translated, it gives CASSFGLTTPGLAGALTDTQYF. The chain employs TRBV5-1 and TRBJ2-3; 14 bases align to TRBD2. This CDR3 is 22 amino acids long. Germline V lookup: CDR1 SGHRS, CDR2 YFSETQ. With 2 bases clipped from V and 2 bases from J, the junction kept 19 bases outside the gene matches.

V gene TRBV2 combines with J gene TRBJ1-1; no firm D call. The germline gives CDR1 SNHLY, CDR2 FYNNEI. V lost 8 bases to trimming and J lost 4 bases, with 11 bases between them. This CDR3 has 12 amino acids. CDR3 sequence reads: CASRTSGTEAFF. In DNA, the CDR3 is TGTGCCAGCCGTACCTCGGGCACTGAAGCTTTCTTT.

The CDR3 DNA sequence: TGTGCCACCAGCAGAGGAGGTAGCGGGGGGAATAGCGAGCAGTACTTC. It specifies CATSRGGSGGNSEQYF. The chain employs TRBV15 and TRBJ2-7; TRBD2 matches 10 bases. The germline V gene has CDR1 LNHNV and CDR2 YYDKDF (reference sequence). The CDR3 runs to 16 residues. With 1 base clipped from V and 6 bases from J, the junction kept 9 bases outside the gene matches.

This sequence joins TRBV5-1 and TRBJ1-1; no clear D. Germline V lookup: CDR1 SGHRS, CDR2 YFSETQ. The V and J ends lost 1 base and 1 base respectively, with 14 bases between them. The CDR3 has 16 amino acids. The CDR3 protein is CASSLSFASGNTEAFF. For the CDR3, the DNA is TGCGCCAGCAGCTTGTCTTTTGCTTCAGGGAACACTGAAGCTTTCTTT.

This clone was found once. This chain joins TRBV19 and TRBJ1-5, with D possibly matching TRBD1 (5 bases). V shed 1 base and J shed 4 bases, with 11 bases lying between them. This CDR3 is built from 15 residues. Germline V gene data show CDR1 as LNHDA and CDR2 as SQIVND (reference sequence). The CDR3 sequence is CASSIGGGLNQPQHF. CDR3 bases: TGTGCCAGTAGTATAGGGGGGGGACTTAATCAGCCCCAGCATTTT.

The CDR3 nucleotides read TGTGCCACCAGTGATTTTCCTAACACTGAAGCTTTCTTT. It encodes CATSDFPNTEAFF. This chain joins TRBV24-1 and TRBJ1-1; unclear D gene. The germline gives CDR1 KGHDR, CDR2 SFDVKD. Between the trimmed V and J ends, which lost 1 base and 2 bases, there was a span of 4 bases. The CDR3 has 13 residues.